The rows below give T cell receptor beta chains drawn from one sample of a study of T cells in Graves' hyperthyroidism and ophthalmopathy. TCRdb itself ran the multiplex PCR reads through MiXCR, one entry per CDR3 protein. The sample has about 330,000 distinct CDR3 sequences; roughly an eighth are singletons. The specimen sequenced was blood. These receptors were obtained from a woman between 35 and 50 years old with Graves' ophthalmopathy. CDR3s include the opening cysteine and the closing phenylalanine or tryptophan. A D gene is named only where the DNA matches it firmly. Size values are once, few and many counts, or a class for expanded clones, and some rows have none.

>.|few|TRBV24-1|TRBJ2-1
CATSDPTGTPYFFF
TGTGCCACCAGTGACCCTACAGGGACGCCCTACTTTTTCTTC
>.|few|TRBV19|TRBJ1-2
CASSIGQPRDYGYTF
TGTGCCAGTAGTATAGGACAGCCCAGGGACTATGGCTACACCTTC
>.|many|TRBV28|TRBJ2-7
CASSLGRRGPEQYF
TGTGCCAGCAGTTTAGGTCGGCGGGGTCCCGAGCAGTACTTC
>.|few|TRBV30|TRBJ2-5
CAWKEETQYF
TGTGCCTGGAAAGAAGAGACCCAGTACTTC
>TRBD1|few|TRBV20-1|TRBJ1-2
CSARAGQGAFTF
TGCAGTGCTAGGGCGGGTCAGGGGGCATTTACCTTC
>.|.|TRBV6-1|TRBJ2-7
CAIRINSGIYEQYF
TGTGCCATCCGGATCAACAGCGGCATCTACGAGCAGTACTTC
>.|.|TRBV24-1|TRBJ2-1
CATEAPTGDLRRNEQFF
TGTGCCACCGAGGCCCCCACAGGGGACTTACGTAGAAATGAGCAGTTCTTC
>.|.|TRBV20-1|TRBJ2-1
CSARDRGFSTEQFF
TGCAGTGCTAGAGATCGGGGTTTTAGTACTGAGCAGTTCTTC
>TRBD1|many|TRBV27|TRBJ1-5
CASSSNGQGVGQPQHF
TGTGCCAGCAGTTCAAACGGACAGGGCGTGGGTCAGCCCCAGCATTTT
>.|.|TRBV28|TRBJ1-2
CASSETIIRGAYYGYTF
TGTGCCAGCAGTGAAACCATAATTCGGGGGGCGTACTATGGCTACACCTTC
>.|many|TRBV27|TRBJ1-1
CASSPRVGDTEAFF
TGTGCCAGCAGTCCCAGGGTTGGTGACACTGAAGCTTTCTTT
>TRBD2|.|TRBV6-1|TRBJ2-2
CASSDPGGTGELFF
TGTGCCAGCAGTGATCCGGGAGGCACCGGGGAGCTGTTTTTT
>.|few|TRBV27|TRBJ1-3
CASSVQGSYSGNTIYF
TGTGCCAGCAGTGTACAGGGATCGTACTCTGGAAACACCATATATTTT
>.|.|TRBV28|TRBJ2-2
CASSFGEVPPGELFF
TGTGCCAGCAGTTTTGGAGAAGTCCCCCCCGGGGAGCTGTTTTTT
>.|few|TRBV18|TRBJ1-1
CASSLLGGTNTEAFF
TGTGCCAGCTCACTTCTAGGGGGTACAAACACTGAAGCTTTCTTT
>.|many|TRBV19|TRBJ1-1
CASSIVGGTEAFF
TGTGCCAGTAGTATAGTCGGCGGGACTGAAGCTTTCTTT
>.|few|TRBV7-8|TRBJ2-5
CASSLALLGGAETQYF
TGTGCCAGCAGCTTAGCGCTCCTGGGGGGTGCGGAGACCCAGTACTTC
>.|many|TRBV6-1|TRBJ2-6
CASPSQGNSGANVLTF
TGTGCCAGCCCGAGCCAGGGGAACTCTGGGGCCAACGTCCTGACTTTC
>.|.|TRBV4-1|TRBJ1-3
CASSQDPHRNSGNTIYF
TGCGCCAGCAGCCAAGACCCCCACAGAAACTCTGGAAACACCATATATTTT
>.|many|TRBV7-9|TRBJ2-1
CASSSESNEQFF
TGTGCCAGCAGCTCCGAAAGCAATGAGCAGTTCTTC
>.|many|TRBV28|TRBJ1-4
CASSFKVLGEKLFF
TGTGCCAGCAGTTTTAAGGTACTTGGTGAAAAACTGTTTTTT
>.|many|TRBV14|TRBJ1-4
CASSASLGREKLFF
TGTGCCAGCAGCGCAAGCCTGGGTCGGGAAAAACTGTTTTTT
>.|many|TRBV12-5|TRBJ2-3
CASGYGGATDTQYF
TGTGCTAGTGGTTACGGAGGGGCCACAGATACGCAGTATTTT
>TRBD1|many|TRBV20-1|TRBJ1-6
CSATGTGRQPLHF
TGCAGTGCCACGGGGACAGGGCGGCAACCCCTCCACTTT
>.|few|TRBV24-1|TRBJ2-3
CATSDTRGFFTDTQYF
TGTGCCACCAGTGATACCCGGGGGTTTTTCACAGATACGCAGTATTTT
>TRBD2|few|TRBV11-3|TRBJ2-2
CASSLGLAGGPLTGELFF
TGTGCCAGCAGCCTTGGACTAGCGGGAGGGCCTTTAACCGGGGAGCTGTTTTTT
>.|many|TRBV15|TRBJ1-5
CATSRSIASSNQPQHF
TGTGCCACCAGCAGATCAATCGCCAGTTCTAATCAGCCCCAGCATTTT
>.|.|TRBV7-9|TRBJ1-2
CASSLVESYGYTF
TGTGCCAGCAGCTTAGTCGAGAGCTATGGCTACACCTTC
>TRBD1|many|TRBV20-1|TRBJ1-1
CSARGTGSTEAFF
TGCAGTGCTAGAGGGACAGGGTCCACTGAAGCTTTCTTT
>.|.|TRBV12-3/TRBV12-4|TRBJ2-1
CASSLRGGGGPNEQFF
TGTGCCAGCAGTTTACGGGGAGGGGGAGGGCCCAATGAGCAGTTCTTC